This passage covers 32 T cell receptor beta chains from one sample sequenced in a study of CD8+CD57+ T cells in acquired aplastic anemia. The use of genomic DNA as template underpinned the TCR beta VDJ and CDR3 profiling. TCRdb itself ran the reads through MiXCR, one entry per CDR3 protein. The table shows over 250,000 distinct CDR3 sequences, with around three fifths occurring only once. All patients picked for sequencing had shown, by flow cytometry, an expansion of CD8+CD57+ cells. Material: sorted CD4+, CD8+, or CD8+CD57+ T cells (not recorded which) from PBMCs. These TCRs come from a human donor with aplastic anemia.

This clonotype has just a few counts. CDR3 sequence: CASSLLRVETQYF. CDR3 coding DNA: TGTGCCAGCAGTCTCCTCAGGGTAGAGACCCAGTACTTC. The chain has TRBV12-3 or TRBV12-4 and TRBJ2-5; D is possibly TRBD1 (5 bases). The CDR3 contains 13 residues. V lost 5 bases and J lost 4, with 11 bases in between.

To note about this clonotype: Just one base apart from a much larger clone, this may be a read error. The V gene is TRBV19, the J gene TRBJ2-7, with TRBD2 matching 8 bases. Per the germline V gene, CDR1 is LNHDA and CDR2 is SQIVND (reference sequence). The CDR3 extends over 17 amino acids. V lost 1 base to trimming and J lost 5 bases; unmatched junction nucleotides: 13. The CDR3 sequence is CASSIASAGVEYHEQYF. Here the CDR3 DNA reads TGTGCCAGTAGTATAGCGTCAGCGGGAGTCGAGTACCACGAGCAGTACTTC.

V gene TRBV7-9 combines with J gene TRBJ1-6; possibly TRBD1 for D (6 bases). V was trimmed by 5 bases and J by 15 bases, leaving 14 bases between them. CDR3 size: 12 residues. Germline V gene lookup returns CDR1 SEHNR and CDR2 FQNEAQ (reference sequence). CDR3 DNA sequence: TGTGCCAGCAGCCTTGTAGGGGGGGACCTCCACTTT. Its translation is CASSLVGGDLHF.

This clonotype was detected once. This sequence joins TRBV5-4 and TRBJ1-3; TRBD1 aligns across 7 bases. The CDR3 is made up of 18 amino acids. Germline trimming cut 1 base from V and 0 bases from J; bases unmatched to any gene: 10. Germline assignment: CDR1 SGHNT and CDR2 YYREEE (reference sequence). Here the CDR3 reads CASSLRDRRESSGNTIYF. The CDR3 DNA reads as TGTGCCAGCAGCTTGCGGGACAGACGGGAGAGCTCTGGAAACACCATATATTTT.

This clonotype was seen a handful of times. The chain joins TRBV27 to TRBJ2-1; D unresolved. The CDR3 length is 14 residues. The V gene's germline CDR1 is MNHEY and CDR2 SMNVEV (reference sequence). Between the trimmed V and J ends, which lost 4 bases and 3 bases, there was a span of 10 bases. The CDR3 reads CASSSQGYYNEQFF. The CDR3 bases are TGTGCCAGCAGTTCCCAAGGCTACTACAATGAGCAGTTCTTC.

There are many counts of this clonotype. The genes are TRBV5-1 and TRBJ1-3, with D perhaps matching TRBD1 (5 bases). V was trimmed by 5 bases and J by 0 bases, leaving 18 bases between them. The V gene's germline CDR1 is SGHRS and CDR2 YFSETQ. The CDR3 totals 17 residues. CDR3 coding DNA: TGCGCCAGCAGAAGGGACGGCCAACCATTCTCTGGAAACACCATATATTTT. It codes for CASRRDGQPFSGNTIYF.

The chain recombines TRBV19 with TRBJ2-2; D possibly corresponds to TRBD2 (5 bases). Germline CDR1 and CDR2: LNHDA and SQIVND (reference sequence). CDR3 size: 15 residues. V lost 7 bases to trimming and J lost 7 bases, with 19 bases between them. The CDR3, as DNA: TGTGCCAGTAAAACTAGTCCGGGTGGCATCGGGGAGCTGTTTTTT. This codes for CASKTSPGGIGELFF.

The sample holds many counts of this clonotype. The chain uses TRBV5-8 and TRBJ2-7, with D unclear. CDR3 length: 12 residues. Germline CDR1 and CDR2: SGHTS and YDEGEE. Trimming pared 4 bases from V and 3 bases from J, leaving 8 bases between. This CDR3 reads CASSPPGYEQYF. CDR3 DNA: TGTGCCAGCAGCCCCCCAGGCTACGAGCAGTACTTC.

V gene TRBV7-9 combines with J gene TRBJ2-5, with TRBD1 matching over 10 bases. From germline, CDR1 is SEHNR and CDR2 FQNEAQ (reference sequence). This CDR3 spans 16 amino acids. The V gene end was trimmed by 1 base and the J gene end by 5 bases; junction bases not matched to a gene: 7. The CDR3 nucleotides are TGTGCCAGCAGCTTAGGAGACAGGGGGCCGGGGGAGACCCAGTACTTC. This sequence encodes CASSLGDRGPGETQYF.

J is TRBJ1-4 and V is TRBV7-9; D call uncertain. The germline V gene encodes CDR1 SEHNR and CDR2 FQNEAQ (reference sequence). The CDR3 length is 12 residues. V lost 8 bases, J lost 7 bases, and 11 bases lay in between. CDR3 nucleotides: TGTGCCAGCGGAGAGCGGGGTGAAAAACTGTTTTTT. This gives the protein CASGERGEKLFF.

J is TRBJ2-3 and V is TRBV5-1; D remains unclear. Trimming pared 6 bases from V and 4 bases from J, leaving 9 bases between. From germline, CDR1 is SGHRS and CDR2 YFSETQ. There are 12 residues in the CDR3. CDR3: CASNWTPDTQYF. CDR3 nucleotide sequence: TGCGCCAGCAACTGGACCCCAGATACGCAGTATTTT.

V usage is TRBV15 and J usage is TRBJ2-7; no firm D call. Per germline, CDR1 LNHNV and CDR2 YYDKDF (reference sequence). The CDR3 runs to 14 residues. Trimming left V 0 bases short and J 0 bases short, with 6 bases between. The CDR3 reads CATSRDTHSYEQYF. The DNA of the CDR3 is TGTGCCACCAGCAGAGACACACACTCCTACGAGCAGTACTTC. The variable domain in full, with the rest retrieved from reference TRBV15 and TRBJ2-7, is DAMVIQNPRYQVTQFGKPVTLSCSQTLNHNVMYWYQQKSSQAPKLLFHYYDKDFNNEADTPDNFQSRRPNTSFCFLDIRSPGLGDTAMYLCATSRDTHSYEQYFGPGTRLTVT.

The J gene is TRBJ2-7, the V gene TRBV6-1; possibly TRBD1 or TRBD2 for D (6 bases each). CDR3 length equals 12 residues. V lost 2 bases to trimming and J lost 6 bases, with 8 bases between them. The germline V gene has CDR1 MNHNS and CDR2 SASEGT. The CDR3 sequence is CASSERGLEQYF. The DNA of the CDR3 is TGTGCCAGCAGTGAACGGGGGCTCGAGCAGTACTTC.

This clonotype was observed a few times. CDR3 nucleotides: TGTGCCAGCAGTTCTGACTACAATCAGCCCCAGCATTTT. Translation gives CASSSDYNQPQHF. The V and J genes are TRBV6-5 and TRBJ1-5; D remains unclear. Germline CDR1 is MNHEY and CDR2 is SVGAGI. The ends were cut back, 4 bases at V and 3 bases at J, with 7 bases in the middle. This CDR3 contains 13 residues.

This clonotype has more than one count but fewer than ten. The chain recombines TRBV25-1 with TRBJ2-7, with D hard to call. Trimming shortened V by 0 bases and J by 1 base, and 22 bases separated the two germline ends. The V gene's germline CDR1 is MGHDK and CDR2 SYGVNS. The CDR3 is 19 residues long. The CDR3 reads CASSEYAGSKSRSSYEQYF. The CDR3 region has the DNA TGTGCCAGCAGTGAATACGCTGGTAGCAAGTCACGCTCTTCCTACGAGCAGTACTTC.

This clonotype was seen only a few times. The chain is built from TRBV7-6 and TRBJ1-6; D call uncertain. V dropped 0 bases and J dropped 9 bases, with 3 bases sitting between them. Germline lookup yields CDR1 SGHVS and CDR2 FNYEAQ. CDR3 length equals 12 residues. The CDR3, as DNA: TGTGCCAGCAGCTTAGCGGGTTCACCCCTCCACTTT. As protein: CASSLAGSPLHF. The variable domain in full, completed from reference TRBV7-6 and TRBJ1-6, reads GAGVSQSPRYKVTKRGQDVALRCDPISGHVSLYWYRQALGQGPEFLTYFNYEAQQDKSGLPNDRFSAERPEGSISTLTIQRTEQRDSAMYRCASSLAGSPLHFGNGTRLTVT.

The gene calls are TRBV2 and TRBJ1-6; 9 positions agree with TRBD1. This CDR3 is built from 15 residues. V shed 4 bases and J 9 bases; nucleotides not matched to a gene: 7. Germline values: CDR1 SNHLY, CDR2 FYNNEI. The CDR3 protein is CASSGRDRETSPLHF. CDR3 nucleotides: TGTGCCAGCAGTGGGAGGGACAGGGAAACTTCACCCCTCCACTTT.

The chain couples TRBV11-3 to TRBJ2-7; TRBD2 agrees at 10 bases. Germline CDR1 is SGHNT and CDR2 is YENEEA. The J segment lost 1 base and the V segment lost 2 bases, leaving 14 bases of the junction unmatched. The length of the CDR3 is 19 residues. The CDR3 DNA sequence: TGTGCCAGCAGCTTACAGGACAGAGGACTAGCGGAACCTTCCTACGAGCAGTACTTC. Protein product: CASSLQDRGLAEPSYEQYF.

This clonotype was observed once. The chain combines TRBV7-2 with TRBJ2-1; 9 nucleotides line up with TRBD2. The CDR3 consists of 10 residues. Germline V gene lookup returns CDR1 SGHTA and CDR2 FQGNSA. The trim removed 8 bases at V and 12 bases at J, leaving 2 bases unmatched. CDR3 protein: CASSAGGQFF. DNA for the CDR3: TGTGCCAGCTCAGCGGGAGGGCAGTTCTTC. Using reference TRBV7-2 and TRBJ2-1 for the parts outside the CDR3, the full variable domain is GAGVSQSPSNKVTEKGKDVELRCDPISGHTALYWYRQSLGQGLEFLIYFQGNSAPDKSGLPSDRFSAERTGGSVSTLTIQRTQQEDSAVYLCASSAGGQFFGPGTRLTVL.

The chain carries TRBV12-3 or TRBV12-4 and TRBJ2-7; D is tentatively TRBD1 or TRBD2 (5 bases each). Trimming cost V 6 bases and J 7 bases, with 19 bases left between them. This CDR3 spans 14 amino acids. CDR3 nucleotides: TGTGCCAGCAGCCAGGGACCTGCAATGGGTGAGCAGTACTTC. Amino acid sequence: CASSQGPAMGEQYF.

The chain combines TRBV25-1 with TRBJ1-5; 7 nucleotides line up with TRBD1. CDR3 length: 16 amino acids. Germline assignment: CDR1 MGHDK and CDR2 SYGVNS. Trimming cost V 1 base and J 0 bases; bases outside gene matches: 3. CDR3 bases: TGTGCCAGCAGTGAATCCGGGACAGCTAGCAATCAGCCCCAGCATTTT. This codes for CASSESGTASNQPQHF.

Many counts were recorded for this clonotype. The V call is TRBV12-3 or TRBV12-4, the J call TRBJ1-2; a possible D gene is TRBD1 (6 bases). This CDR3 comprises 15 residues. V was shortened by 6 bases and J by 3 bases, with 17 bases between the two germline ends. The CDR3 DNA reads TGTGCCAGCAGCCTAGGCGGGGGCTTAGACTATGGCTACACCTTC. Translating gives CASSLGGGLDYGYTF.

CDR3 region: CSAPGQENTGELFF. In nucleotides, the CDR3 is TGCAGTGCACCAGGACAGGAGAACACCGGGGAGCTGTTTTTT. The chain carries TRBV20-1 and TRBJ2-2, with 7 bases lining up with TRBD1. Germline loops: CDR1 DFQATT, CDR2 SNEGSKA (reference sequence). V lost 6 bases and J lost 1; bases outside the gene matches: 5. The CDR3 extends over 14 amino acids.

Turning to this clonotype: Germline is not matched at one junction end, which may reflect a read error. The chain is built from TRBV7-2 and TRBJ2-2; TRBD2 might be the D (5 bases). Germline V gives CDR1 SGHTA, CDR2 FQGNSA. The CDR3 covers 11 residues. DNA for the CDR3: TGTGCCAGCAGGTATTCCGGGGAGCTGTTGTTT. Its protein is CASRYSGELLF.

The gene calls are TRBV10-3 and TRBJ2-1; 7 bases are a match to TRBD2. CDR1 is ENHRY and CDR2 is SYGVKD in the germline V gene. J lost 3 bases, V lost 5 bases, and 4 bases had no gene match. The CDR3 is made up of 14 amino acids. The DNA of the CDR3 is TGTGCCATCAGTCTCGGGACTATCTACAATGAGCAGTTCTTC. This codes for CAISLGTIYNEQFF.

The V and J genes are TRBV7-9 and TRBJ2-3, with 12 bases identical to TRBD2. V shed 5 bases, J shed 6 bases, and the junction held 9 bases outside the gene matches. CDR1 and CDR2 from the germline V gene are SEHNR and FQNEAQ (reference sequence). The CDR3 runs to 16 residues. Here the CDR3 DNA reads TGTGCCAGCAGCCCTAGCGGGGGGGCCGATAGCGATACGCAGTATTTT. It is translated as CASSPSGGADSDTQYF.

The rearrangement joins TRBV7-3 to TRBJ2-5; D is possibly TRBD2 (6 bases). Looked up from germline, CDR1 is SGHTA and CDR2 is FQGTGA. V lost 1 base to trimming and J lost 4 bases, with 7 bases between them. The CDR3 totals 13 residues. The CDR3 spells CASSLNGGETQYF. The CDR3 nucleotides read TGTGCCAGCAGCTTAAACGGGGGAGAGACCCAGTACTTC.

The gene calls are TRBV20-1 and TRBJ1-6, with D perhaps TRBD1 (5 bases). This CDR3 is 14 amino acids long. Between the trimmed V and J ends, which lost 0 bases and 9 bases, there was a span of 12 bases. Germline lookup yields CDR1 DFQATT and CDR2 SNEGSKA (reference sequence). CDR3 loop: CSAREFSGISPLHF. The CDR3 DNA follows: TGCAGTGCTAGAGAGTTTTCAGGGATTTCACCCCTCCACTTT.

The V and J genes are TRBV2 and TRBJ1-4, with TRBD1 identical over 9 bases. V was clipped by 5 bases and J by 8 bases; unmatched bases: 6. Per germline, CDR1 SNHLY and CDR2 FYNNEI. The CDR3 runs to 14 residues. CDR3 bases: TGTGCCAGCAGTACCGGGACAGGGCTCGAAAAACTGTTTTTT. Translation gives CASSTGTGLEKLFF. The entire variable domain, with the rest obtained from reference TRBV2 and TRBJ1-4, is as follows: EPEVTQTPSHQVTQMGQEVILRCVPISNHLYFYWYRQILGQKVEFLVSFYNNEISEKSEIFDDQFSVERPDGSNFTLKIRSTKLEDSAMYFCASSTGTGLEKLFFGSGTQLSVL.

Ten or more counts support this clonotype. The J gene is TRBJ2-1, the V gene TRBV3-1; 12 bases line up with TRBD2. The ends lost 4 bases at V and 8 bases at J; junction bases unmatched: 6. Germline V gene data show CDR1 as LGHDT and CDR2 as YNNKEL (reference sequence). The CDR3 covers 15 residues. The CDR3 nucleotides read TGTGCCAGCAGCCGACTAGCGGGAGTACCCTATGAGCAGTTCTTC. Encoded protein: CASSRLAGVPYEQFF.

The rearrangement joins TRBV20-1 to TRBJ2-7; D gene unclear. Deletions cut 5 bases from V and 2 bases from J, with 4 bases between. There are 10 residues in the CDR3. Germline values: CDR1 DFQATT, CDR2 SNEGSKA (reference sequence). The CDR3 here is CSADPYEQYF. CDR3 bases: TGCAGTGCTGACCCCTACGAGCAGTACTTC.

This clonotype was picked up many times. The chain recombines TRBV7-9 with TRBJ2-5, with 8 bases lining up with TRBD2. The CDR3 sequence is 15 residues long. With 4 bases clipped from V and 1 base from J, the junction kept 5 bases outside the gene matches. Germline V CDR1 and CDR2: SEHNR, FQNEAQ (reference sequence). This chain's CDR3 is CASSSGGGLQETQYF. CDR3 sequence (DNA): TGTGCCAGCAGCTCTGGCGGGGGGCTCCAAGAGACCCAGTACTTC.